This T cell receptor (beta chain) was recorded in a study of tumor-infiltrating lymphocytes in localized non-small cell lung cancer (dated by TCRdb to about 2021). Study-level background: The cohort covered several histologies, both smokers and never-smokers, and patients whose samples were collected after neoadjuvant chemotherapy. From each patient came resected tumor tissue plus uninvolved lung tissue from that same patient, and the uninvolved lung tissue was described as non-adjacent to the tumor. The overall ICON cohort comprised fewer than 170 surgical patients with localized non-small cell lung cancer whose tumors were resected. For under 65 patients, immunoSEQ T-cell fraction was compared between paired tumor and uninvolved lung. Flow cytometry, multiplex immunofluorescence, RNA-seq, exome sequencing and proteomics were applied to the same patients as TCR sequencing, which was one of several integrated assays.

A remark on this clone: The antigen it recognizes is unknown. Per-nucleotide qualities are absent, and no much larger clonotype sits a single base away.

TCR sequencing with the immunoSEQ assay provided the T-cell fraction in tumor and uninvolved lung tissue. The original methods were these. For survival analysis, patients were split into high (upper tertile) and low (lower two tertiles) T-cell fraction groups and compared by log-rank test. A signed-rank test was used to check for differences in T-cell fraction between paired tumor and uninvolved lung. In TCRdb, the immuneACCESS table is reduced to in-frame sequences with V and J assigned. These tables do not hold every clone; where another copy was compared, an unresolved V gene accounts for under half, and the others remain unexplained. V and J calls plus clone size are reproduced from that table; the DNA served to infer D and trimming. The sample table contains about 15,000 clones; only one count was recorded for about three quarters of them. The leading ten clones occupy approximately 6% of the sample.

Summary of the overall study and its limitations: The TCR-derived T-cell fraction showed no difference between the flow cytometry-defined immunotypes IM1 (good prognosis) and IM2 (poor prognosis). In line with immunofluorescence CD3 counts, TCRbeta sequencing supported higher T cell infiltration in tumors compared with uninvolved lung tissue. Because different assays used different pieces of the same tissue, technical variation could not be distinguished from intratumor heterogeneity. Recurrence-free survival showed no association with tumor T-cell fraction measured by TCR sequencing (p = 0.61). Since assay coverage differed from patient to patient depending on how much tissue was available, TCR sequencing was done for only a subset of the cohort.

The first patient joined ICON in the first half of 2016, and enrollment wrapped up when the last patient was enrolled in September 2018. Fresh tumor and matched uninvolved tissue for in-depth immune analyses, including TCR sequencing, were collected from a subcohort of fewer than 95 patients. TCR sequencing was performed on DNA isolated from bulk tissue, without cell sorting. This TCR was recovered from a human donor with non-small cell lung cancer. Sequenced: lung tumor tissue.

The CDR3 protein is CASSPGRPQETQYF. The bases are TGTGCCAGCTCACCGGGAAGGCCCCAAGAGACCCAGTACTTC. The rearranged segments are TRBV18 and TRBJ2-5, with no D gene named confidently. From its cysteine to its phenylalanine, the CDR3 spans 14 amino acids. Only the CDR3 part of the read is kept: 42 bases, read in frame from the first base. In the germline V gene, CDR1 corresponds to KGHSH and CDR2 to LQKENI. V is clipped by 3 bases and J by 1 base, and the sequence between their germline boundaries is 9 bases long.